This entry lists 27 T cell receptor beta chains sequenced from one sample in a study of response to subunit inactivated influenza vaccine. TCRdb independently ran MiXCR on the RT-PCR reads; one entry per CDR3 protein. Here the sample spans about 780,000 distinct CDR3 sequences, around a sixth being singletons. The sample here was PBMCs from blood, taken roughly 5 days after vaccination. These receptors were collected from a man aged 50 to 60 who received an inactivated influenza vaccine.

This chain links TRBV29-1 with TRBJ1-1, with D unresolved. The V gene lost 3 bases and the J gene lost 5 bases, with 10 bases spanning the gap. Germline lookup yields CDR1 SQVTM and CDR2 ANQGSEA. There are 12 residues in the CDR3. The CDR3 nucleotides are TGCAGCGTTGAGTATGGGGAAACTGAAGCTTTCTTT. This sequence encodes CSVEYGETEAFF.

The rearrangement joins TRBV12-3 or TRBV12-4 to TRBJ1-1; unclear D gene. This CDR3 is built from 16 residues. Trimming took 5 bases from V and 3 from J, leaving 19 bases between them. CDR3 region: CASSPRATSMDTEAFF. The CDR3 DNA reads TGTGCCAGCAGTCCACGGGCCACCTCGATGGACACTGAAGCTTTCTTT.

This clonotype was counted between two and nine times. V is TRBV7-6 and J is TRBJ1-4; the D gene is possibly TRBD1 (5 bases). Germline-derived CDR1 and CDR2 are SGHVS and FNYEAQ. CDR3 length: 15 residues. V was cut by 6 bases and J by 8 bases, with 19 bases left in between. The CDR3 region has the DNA TGTGCCAGCAGTCCTTTCCAGGGAATTGGGGAAAAACTGTTTTTT. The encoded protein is CASSPFQGIGEKLFF. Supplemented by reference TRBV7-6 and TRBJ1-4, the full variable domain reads GAGVSQSPRYKVTKRGQDVALRCDPISGHVSLYWYRQALGQGPEFLTYFNYEAQQDKSGLPNDRFSAERPEGSISTLTIQRTEQRDSAMYRCASSPFQGIGEKLFFGSGTQLSVL.

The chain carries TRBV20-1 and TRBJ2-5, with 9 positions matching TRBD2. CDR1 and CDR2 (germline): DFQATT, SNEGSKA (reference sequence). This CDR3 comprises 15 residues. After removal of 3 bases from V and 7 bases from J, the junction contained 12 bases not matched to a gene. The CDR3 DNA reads TGCAGTGCTAGGTTCTCTAGCGGGGCCCCGGGGACCCAGTACTTC. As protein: CSARFSSGAPGTQYF.

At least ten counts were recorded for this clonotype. Here the CDR3 reads CASSLVEGGGNEQFF. CDR3 coding DNA: TGTGCCAGCAGCTTAGTCGAAGGCGGGGGCAATGAGCAGTTCTTC. V is TRBV7-2 and J is TRBJ2-1; 7 bases agree with TRBD2. J gave up 6 bases and V 1 base, and 6 bases lay outside the gene matches. The CDR3 is made up of 15 amino acids. Germline V gives CDR1 SGHTA, CDR2 FQGNSA.

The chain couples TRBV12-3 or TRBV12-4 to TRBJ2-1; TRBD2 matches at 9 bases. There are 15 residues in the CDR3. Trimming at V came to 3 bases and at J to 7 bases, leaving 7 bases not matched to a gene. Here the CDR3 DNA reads TGTGCCAGCAGTTTCGCGGGAGGGCCGAGAAATGAGCAGTTCTTC. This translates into CASSFAGGPRNEQFF.

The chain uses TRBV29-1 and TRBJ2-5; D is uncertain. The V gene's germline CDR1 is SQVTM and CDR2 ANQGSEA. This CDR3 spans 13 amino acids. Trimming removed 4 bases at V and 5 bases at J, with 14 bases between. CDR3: CSVGRRVEETQYF. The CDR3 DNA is TGCAGCGTTGGGAGACGGGTGGAGGAGACCCAGTACTTC.

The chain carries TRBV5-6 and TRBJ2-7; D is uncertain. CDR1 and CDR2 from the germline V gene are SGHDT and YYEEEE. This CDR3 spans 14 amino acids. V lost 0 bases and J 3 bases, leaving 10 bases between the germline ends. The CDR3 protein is CASSLDRNYYEQYF. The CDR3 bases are TGTGCCAGCAGCTTGGACAGAAATTACTACGAGCAGTACTTC.

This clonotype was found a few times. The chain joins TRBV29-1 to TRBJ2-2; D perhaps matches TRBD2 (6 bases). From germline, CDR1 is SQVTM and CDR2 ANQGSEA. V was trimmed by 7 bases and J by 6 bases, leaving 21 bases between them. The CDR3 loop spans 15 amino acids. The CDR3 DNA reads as TGCAGCGCCAAGATCGACAGATCTAGCGCCGGGGAGCTGTTTTTT. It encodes CSAKIDRSSAGELFF.

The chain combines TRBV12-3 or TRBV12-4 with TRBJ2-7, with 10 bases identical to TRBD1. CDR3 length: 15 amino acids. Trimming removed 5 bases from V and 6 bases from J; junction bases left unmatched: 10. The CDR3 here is CASSQLRDRGSEQYF. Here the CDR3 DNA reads TGTGCCAGCAGTCAACTCCGGGACAGGGGTTCCGAGCAGTACTTC.

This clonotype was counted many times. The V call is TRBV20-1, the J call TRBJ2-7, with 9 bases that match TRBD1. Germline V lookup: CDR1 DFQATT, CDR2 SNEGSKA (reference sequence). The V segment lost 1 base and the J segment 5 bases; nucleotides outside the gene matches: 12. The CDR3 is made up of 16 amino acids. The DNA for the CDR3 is TGCAGTGCTAGAGGATGGAGACCGGGACAGGGTGACGAGCAGTACTTC. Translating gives CSARGWRPGQGDEQYF.

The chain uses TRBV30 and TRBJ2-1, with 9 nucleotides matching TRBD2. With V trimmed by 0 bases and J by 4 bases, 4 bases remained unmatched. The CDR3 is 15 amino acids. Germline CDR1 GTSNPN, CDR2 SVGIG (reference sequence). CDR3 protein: CAWSVLAGGYNEQFF. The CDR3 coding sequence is TGTGCCTGGAGTGTACTCGCGGGAGGGTACAATGAGCAGTTCTTC.

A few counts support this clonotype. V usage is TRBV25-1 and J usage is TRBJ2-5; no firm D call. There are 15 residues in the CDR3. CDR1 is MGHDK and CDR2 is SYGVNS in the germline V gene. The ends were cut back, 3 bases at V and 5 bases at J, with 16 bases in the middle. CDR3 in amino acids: CASSEKPSLGETQYF. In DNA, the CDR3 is TGTGCCAGCAGTGAGAAACCGTCGTTGGGGGAGACCCAGTACTTC. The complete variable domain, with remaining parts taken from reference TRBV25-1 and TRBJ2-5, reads EADIYQTPRYLVIGTGKKITLECSQTMGHDKMYWYQQDPGMELHLIHYSYGVNSTEKGDLSSESTVSRIRTEHFPLTLESARPSHTSQYLCASSEKPSLGETQYFGPGTRLLVL.

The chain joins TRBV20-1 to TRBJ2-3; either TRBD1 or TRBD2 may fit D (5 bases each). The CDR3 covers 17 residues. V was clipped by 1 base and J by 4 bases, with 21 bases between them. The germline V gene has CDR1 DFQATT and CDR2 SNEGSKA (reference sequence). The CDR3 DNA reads TGCAGTGCTAGAGTGGTACAGGCCGGGACCCAGGCAGATACGCAGTATTTT. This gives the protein CSARVVQAGTQADTQYF.

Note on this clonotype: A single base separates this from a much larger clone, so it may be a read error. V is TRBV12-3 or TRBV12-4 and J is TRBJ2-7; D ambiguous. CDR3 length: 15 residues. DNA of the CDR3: TGTGCCAGCAGTTTAGGAGGCAGCCTTGGAGACGAGGAGTACTTC. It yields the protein CASSLGGSLGDEEYF.

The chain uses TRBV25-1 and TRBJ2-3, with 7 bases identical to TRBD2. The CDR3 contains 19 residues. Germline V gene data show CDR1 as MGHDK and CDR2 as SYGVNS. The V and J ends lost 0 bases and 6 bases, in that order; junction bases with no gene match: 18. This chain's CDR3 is CASSEYSTGLWEGLDTQYF. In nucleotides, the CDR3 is TGTGCCAGCAGTGAATATAGCACAGGTTTGTGGGAGGGCCTGGATACGCAGTATTTT.

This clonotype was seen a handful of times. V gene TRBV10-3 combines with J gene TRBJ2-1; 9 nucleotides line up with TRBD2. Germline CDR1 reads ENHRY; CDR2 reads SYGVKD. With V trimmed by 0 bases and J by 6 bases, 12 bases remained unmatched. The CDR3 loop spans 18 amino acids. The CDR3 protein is CAISESIGRLAVGNEQFF. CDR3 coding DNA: TGTGCCATCAGTGAGTCGATAGGTAGACTAGCGGTGGGCAATGAGCAGTTCTTC.

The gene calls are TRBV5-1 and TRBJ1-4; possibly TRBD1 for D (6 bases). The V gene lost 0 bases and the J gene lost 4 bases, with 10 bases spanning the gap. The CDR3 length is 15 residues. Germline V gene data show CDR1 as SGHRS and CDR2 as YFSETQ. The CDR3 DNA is TGCGCCAGCAGCTTGGCCTTCAGGGGTAATGAAAAACTGTTTTTT. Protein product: CASSLAFRGNEKLFF.

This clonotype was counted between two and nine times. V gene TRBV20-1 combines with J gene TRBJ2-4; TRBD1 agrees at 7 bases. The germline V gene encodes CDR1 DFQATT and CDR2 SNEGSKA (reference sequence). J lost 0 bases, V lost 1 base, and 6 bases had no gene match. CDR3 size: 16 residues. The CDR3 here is CSARGTGPLAKNIQYF. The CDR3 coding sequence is TGCAGTGCTAGAGGGACAGGCCCTCTAGCCAAAAACATTCAGTACTTC.

The CDR3 DNA is TGTGCCAGCAGTTCGACCCCGGGACTAGCAAGCGAGCAGTACTTC. This translates into CASSSTPGLASEQYF. The rearrangement joins TRBV27 to TRBJ2-7; 9 positions match TRBD2. CDR1 and CDR2 (germline): MNHEY, SMNVEV (reference sequence). This CDR3 contains 15 residues. Trimming cost V 4 bases and J 6 bases; bases outside gene matches: 10.

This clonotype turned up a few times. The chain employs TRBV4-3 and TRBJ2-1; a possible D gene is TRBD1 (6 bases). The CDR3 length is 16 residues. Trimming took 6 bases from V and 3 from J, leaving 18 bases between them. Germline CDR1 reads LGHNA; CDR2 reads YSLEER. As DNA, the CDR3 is TGCGCCAGCAGTCGAACTACGGGACACAACTACAATGAGCAGTTCTTC. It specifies CASSRTTGHNYNEQFF.

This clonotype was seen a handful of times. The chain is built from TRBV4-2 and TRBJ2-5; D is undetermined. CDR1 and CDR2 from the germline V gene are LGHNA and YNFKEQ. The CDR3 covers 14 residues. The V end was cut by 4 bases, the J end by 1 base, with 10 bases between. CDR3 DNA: TGTGCCAGCAGCCGCTTTCTACTCCAAGAGACCCAGTACTTC. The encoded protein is CASSRFLLQETQYF.

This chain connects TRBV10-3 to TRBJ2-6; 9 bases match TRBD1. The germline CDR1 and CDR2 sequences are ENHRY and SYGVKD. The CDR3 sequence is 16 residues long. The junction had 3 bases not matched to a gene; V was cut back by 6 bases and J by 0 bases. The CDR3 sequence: CAIRGTGNSGANVLTF. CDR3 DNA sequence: TGTGCCATCAGGGGGACAGGGAACTCTGGGGCCAACGTCCTGACTTTC.

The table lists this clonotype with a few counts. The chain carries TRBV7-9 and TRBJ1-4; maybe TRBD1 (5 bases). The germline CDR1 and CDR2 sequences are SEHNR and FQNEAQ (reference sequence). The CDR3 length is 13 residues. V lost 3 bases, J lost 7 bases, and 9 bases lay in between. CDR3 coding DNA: TGTGCCAGCAGCTTTGGGGCCGGTGAAAAACTGTTTTTT. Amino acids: CASSFGAGEKLFF.

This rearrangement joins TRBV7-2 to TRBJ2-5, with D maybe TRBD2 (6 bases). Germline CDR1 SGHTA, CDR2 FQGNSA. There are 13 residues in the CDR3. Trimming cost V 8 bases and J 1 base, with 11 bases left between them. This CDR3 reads CASGREIQETQYF. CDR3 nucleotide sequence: TGTGCCAGCGGCCGGGAGATCCAAGAGACCCAGTACTTC.

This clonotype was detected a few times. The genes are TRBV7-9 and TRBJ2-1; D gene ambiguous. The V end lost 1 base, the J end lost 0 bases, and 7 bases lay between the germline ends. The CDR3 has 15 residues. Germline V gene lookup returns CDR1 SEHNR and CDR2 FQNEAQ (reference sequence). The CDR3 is CASSLVGISYNEQFF. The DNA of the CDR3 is TGTGCCAGCAGCTTAGTAGGGATCTCCTACAATGAGCAGTTCTTC.

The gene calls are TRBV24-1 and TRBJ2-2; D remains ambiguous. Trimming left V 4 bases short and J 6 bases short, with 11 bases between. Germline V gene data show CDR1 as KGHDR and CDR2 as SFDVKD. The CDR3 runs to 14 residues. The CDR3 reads CATSEFGLPGELFF. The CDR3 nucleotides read TGTGCCACCAGTGAGTTCGGTCTTCCCGGGGAGCTGTTTTTT.